Sequencing of this T cell receptor (beta chain) was carried out in a study of beta chain features in type 1 diabetes. Study-level findings and limits: Fewer junction insertions and more nucleotide deletions appeared in type 1 diabetes patients. TCRB CDR3s were moderately but significantly shorter in Type 1 diabetes patients in all four CD4+ subsets.

This clone was detected a few times. Its matching antigen is unknown. The V and J ends lost 1 base and 0 bases respectively, with 13 bases between them. Germline V lookup: CDR1 LGHNA, CDR2 YNFKEQ. The CDR3 is 17 amino acids. The investigators reverse transcribed all of the isolated RNA, so they sequenced expressed TCRB transcripts. Assay used: immunoSEQ multiplex PCR; TCRdb lists only in-frame clones, some missing. The data hold about 640,000 clones, with around 12% observed a single time. V is TRBV4-2 and J is TRBJ1-3; D is perhaps TRBD1 (6 bases). The source material was naive CD4+ T cells from blood. The TCR comes from a man aged 25 to 40 with type 1 diabetes. CDR3 coding DNA: TGTGCCAGCAGCCAAGCCCATGGGACAACCTCTGGAAACACCATATATTTT. This translates into CASSQAHGTTSGNTIYF.